This TCR beta chain was observed in a study of CD8 T cells in Susac syndrome. Germline CDR1 is SGHRS and CDR2 is YFSETQ. The CDR3 runs to 13 residues. With 0 bases removed from V and 5 bases from J, the gap between germline ends came to 6 bases. Sequencing targeted TCR beta in blood CD8+ and CD4+ T cells. Random hexamers were used to reverse transcribe roughly 0.45 to 1 ug of RNA. Amplification of the TCR beta CDR3 was carried out by immunoSEQ multiplex PCR, which spanned a total of 54 Vbeta and 13 Jbeta segments. TCRdb called the immunoSEQ multiplex PCR reads again in MiXCR, with one record for every CDR3 protein. The data show about 430,000 distinct CDR3 sequences, more than 80% seen once.

This sequence was found in a human donor with multiple sclerosis. The rearrangement links TRBV5-1 to TRBJ2-1; D is unclear. Sequenced material: CD8+ T cells from PBMCs. CDR3 in amino acids: CASSLGPNNEQFF. The CDR3 nucleotides read TGCGCCAGCAGCTTGGGGCCCAACAATGAGCAGTTCTTC.